What follows are 16 T cell receptor beta chains derived from one specimen sequenced in a study of T cell responses to AZD1222 COVID-19 vaccine (dated by TCRdb to the early 2020s). The library was obtained by the immunoSEQ multiplex PCR assay. What TCRdb holds here is the immuneACCESS table cut down to in-frame rearrangements. Part of the clones is not present; checked against another copy, under half of the missing clones reflect an unresolved V gene, and the others are unexplained. The sample data list tens of thousands of clones, and 60% to 85% of these were observed just once. The ten top clones hold approximately 7% of the sample. The time point label on this specimen signifies: baseline before first vaccination. The sequencing used peripheral blood, collected on day 0 of AZD1222 vaccination. Receptors originate from an adult in good health.

The chain has TRBV12-3 or TRBV12-4 and TRBJ1-2; 9 positions agree with TRBD1. There are 13 residues in the CDR3. V lost 5 bases to trimming and J lost 5 bases; unmatched junction nucleotides: 3. The CDR3 nucleotides are TGTGCCAGCAGTCTGGGACAGGGTTATGGCTACACCTTC. Encoded protein: CASSLGQGYGYTF.

The chain carries TRBV12-3 or TRBV12-4 and TRBJ2-1; D uncertain. Trimming left V 1 base short and J 9 bases short, with 10 bases between. CDR3 length: 13 amino acids. The CDR3 region has the DNA TGTGCCAGCAGTTTAGGATACGGCGGTGAGCAGTTCTTC. As protein: CASSLGYGGEQFF.

The CDR3 DNA sequence: TGCGCCAGCAGCTTGGCCGCGGGGGGGCCCGAGACCCAGTACTTC. Amino acid sequence: CASSLAAGGPETQYF. The chain employs TRBV5-1 and TRBJ2-5, with 9 bases that match TRBD2. The CDR3 loop spans 15 amino acids. Germline-derived CDR1 and CDR2 are SGHRS and YFSETQ. The V gene end was trimmed by 0 bases and the J gene end by 5 bases; junction bases not matched to a gene: 5. The full variable domain, in which reference TRBV5-1 and TRBJ2-5 provide the parts outside the CDR3, is KAGVTQTPRYLIKTRGQQVTLSCSPISGHRSVSWYQQTPGQGLQFLFEYFSETQRNKGNFPGRFSGRQFSNSRSEMNVSTLELGDSALYLCASSLAAGGPETQYFGPGTRLLVL.

This chain uses TRBV11-2 with TRBJ1-4, with TRBD1 matching over 7 bases. The germline gives CDR1 SGHAT, CDR2 FQNNGV. The CDR3 totals 14 residues. V dropped 5 bases and J dropped 8; count of bases not matched to a gene: 8. The CDR3, as DNA: TGTGCCAGCAGCCGCGGACAGGTCGAAGAAAAACTGTTTTTT. Its translation is CASSRGQVEEKLFF.

The chain carries TRBV28 and TRBJ1-2, with D tentatively TRBD1 (6 bases). Germline V gene data show CDR1 as MDHEN and CDR2 as SYDVKM. V was trimmed by 3 bases and J by 7 bases, leaving 18 bases between them. The CDR3 totals 15 residues. The CDR3 DNA is TGTGCCAGCAGTTTCGTGGACAGCAAACGGAGTGGCTACACCTTC. It codes for CASSFVDSKRSGYTF.

The chain has TRBV10-3 and TRBJ1-1, with D maybe TRBD1 (6 bases). Germline lookup yields CDR1 ENHRY and CDR2 SYGVKD. V was shortened by 9 bases and J by 5 bases, with 13 bases between the two germline ends. This CDR3 has 12 residues. In DNA, the CDR3 is TGTGCCATATCAGGGGCTGGAACTGAAGCTTTCTTT. Protein: CAISGAGTEAFF.

This sequence joins TRBV9 and TRBJ1-6; 11 positions agree with TRBD1. The CDR3 has 15 amino acids. V dropped 4 bases and J dropped 10; count of bases not matched to a gene: 7. CDR1 and CDR2 from the germline V gene are SGDLS and YYNGEE. The CDR3 loop reads CASSPGDRGWSPLHF. The CDR3 coding sequence is TGTGCCAGCAGCCCCGGGGACAGGGGGTGGTCACCCCTCCACTTT.

This clone was found once. Here the CDR3 reads CASSLAGQNTGELFF. CDR3 nucleotide sequence: TGTGCCAGCAGCTTAGCAGGCCAGAACACCGGGGAGCTGTTTTTT. The gene calls are TRBV7-6 and TRBJ2-2; D gene unclear. CDR3 size: 15 residues. The V and J ends lost 0 bases and 1 base respectively, with 6 bases between them. CDR1 is SGHVS, CDR2 FNYEAQ, per germline.

The J gene is TRBJ1-2, the V gene TRBV19; 7 positions match TRBD1. This CDR3 is 15 amino acids long. V lost 7 bases and J lost 3; bases outside the gene matches: 11. In germline, CDR1 is LNHDA, CDR2 SQIVND (reference sequence). Here the CDR3 reads CASTYNPGGDYGYTF. Written as DNA, the CDR3 is TGTGCCAGTACCTATAATCCAGGGGGAGACTATGGCTACACCTTC.

Only a few counts were recorded for this clone. J is TRBJ1-2 and V is TRBV27, with 10 bases aligning to TRBD1. The V gene's germline CDR1 is MNHEY and CDR2 SMNVEV (reference sequence). Germline trimming cut 5 bases from V and 4 bases from J; bases unmatched to any gene: 7. The CDR3 totals 15 residues. This chain's CDR3 is CASSPDRGRGYGYTF. Here the CDR3 DNA reads TGTGCCAGCAGTCCCGACAGGGGGCGAGGCTATGGCTACACCTTC.

The chain employs TRBV3-1 (or the pseudogene TRBV3-2) and TRBJ1-3; no clear D. The CDR3 has 14 amino acids. The germline gives CDR1 LGHDT, CDR2 YNNKEL (reference sequence). V was shortened by 1 base and J by 0 bases, with 4 bases between the two germline ends. CDR3 residues: CASSQVSSGNTIYF. CDR3 coding DNA: TGTGCCAGCAGCCAAGTCAGCTCTGGAAACACCATATATTTT.

This chain connects TRBV6-1 to TRBJ2-3; 9 bases match TRBD2. This CDR3 contains 16 residues. Germline V gene lookup returns CDR1 MNHNS and CDR2 SASEGT. V shed 4 bases, J shed 2 bases, and the junction held 7 bases outside the gene matches. CDR3 amino acids: CASSALAGRATDTQYF. The CDR3 coding sequence is TGTGCCAGCAGTGCCCTAGCGGGACGCGCCACAGATACGCAGTATTTT.

This clone appeared a few times. The V call is TRBV19, the J call TRBJ1-5; D might be TRBD1 (5 bases). The CDR3 sequence is 14 residues long. Germline CDR1 is LNHDA and CDR2 is SQIVND (reference sequence). V was pared by 5 bases and J by 9 bases, with 17 bases between. CDR3 loop: CASSSRGGPGPQHF. The CDR3 DNA sequence: TGTGCCAGTAGTTCACGCGGGGGTCCCGGGCCCCAGCATTTT.

This clone was picked up a small number of times. The V and J genes are TRBV9 and TRBJ2-3; the D gene is possibly TRBD2 (6 bases). Germline V lookup: CDR1 SGDLS, CDR2 YYNGEE. This CDR3 is built from 15 residues. V was trimmed by 0 bases and J by 3 bases, leaving 11 bases between them. The CDR3 reads CASSVGAGRTDTQYF. The DNA for the CDR3 is TGTGCCAGCAGCGTAGGGGCAGGGAGGACAGATACGCAGTATTTT.

The J gene is TRBJ2-1, the V gene TRBV7-9, with unresolved D. The CDR3 has 14 residues. CDR1 and CDR2 (germline): SEHNR, FQNEAQ (reference sequence). The V and J ends lost 5 bases and 0 bases respectively, with 8 bases between them. The CDR3 region is CASSRGSSYNEQFF. For the CDR3, the DNA is TGTGCCAGCAGCCGTGGTAGCTCCTACAATGAGCAGTTCTTC.

This chain connects TRBV19 to TRBJ1-4; D gene ambiguous. V dropped 7 bases and J dropped 3 bases, with 18 bases sitting between them. There are 16 residues in the CDR3. The germline gives CDR1 LNHDA, CDR2 SQIVND (reference sequence). In nucleotides, the CDR3 is TGTGCCAGTACCTATCGCCCTGACGGGTCTAATGAAAAACTGTTTTTT. This codes for CASTYRPDGSNEKLFF.